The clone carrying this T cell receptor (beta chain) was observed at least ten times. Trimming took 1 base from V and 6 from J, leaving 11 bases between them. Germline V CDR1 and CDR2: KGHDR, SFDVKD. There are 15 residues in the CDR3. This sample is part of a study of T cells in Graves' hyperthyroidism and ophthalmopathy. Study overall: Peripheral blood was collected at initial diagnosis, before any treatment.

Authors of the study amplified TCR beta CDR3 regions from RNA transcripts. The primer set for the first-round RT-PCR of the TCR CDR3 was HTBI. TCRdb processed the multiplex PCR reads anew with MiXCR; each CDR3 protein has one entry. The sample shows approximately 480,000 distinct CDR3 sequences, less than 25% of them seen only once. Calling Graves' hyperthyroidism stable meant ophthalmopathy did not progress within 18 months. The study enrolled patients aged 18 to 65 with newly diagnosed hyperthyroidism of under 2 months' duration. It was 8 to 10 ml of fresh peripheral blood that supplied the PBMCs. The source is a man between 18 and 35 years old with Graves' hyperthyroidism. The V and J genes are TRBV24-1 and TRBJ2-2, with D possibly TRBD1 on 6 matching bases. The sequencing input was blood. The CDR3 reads CATSDFGTSAGELFF. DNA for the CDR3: TGTGCCACCAGTGATTTCGGGACAAGTGCCGGGGAGCTGTTTTTT.